These T cell receptor beta chains were read from a single sample in a study of T cell responses to AZD1222 COVID-19 vaccine. Measured with immunoSEQ multiplex PCR; TCRdb has only the in-frame clones, and not every one. The data hold some 180,000 clones, with about 86% observed a single time. The source was peripheral blood, collected on day 0 of AZD1222 vaccination. The receptors originated from an adult in good health. CDR3s include the opening cysteine and the closing phenylalanine or tryptophan. The D gene is left open where the match is weak. The size of a clone is reported for some rows only, either as once, few or many, or as a class for expanded clones.

TRBV6-2/TRBV6-3	TRBJ1-1	-	-	CASSYSAAGPLAEAFF	TGTGCCAGCAGTTACTCCGCGGCAGGGCCTCTAGCTGAAGCTTTCTTT
TRBV29-1	TRBJ1-1	few	TRBD1	CSVFLDRLNTEAFF	TGCAGCGTCTTTTTGGACAGGTTGAACACTGAAGCTTTCTTT
TRBV5-6	TRBJ1-1	-	-	CASSFHRPQQFRKDTEAFF	TGTGCCAGCAGCTTTCATCGCCCACAGCAGTTTAGGAAGGACACTGAAGCTTTCTTT
TRBV19	TRBJ2-2	-	TRBD1	CASSNGQGAGTGELFF	TGTGCCAGTAGTAACGGACAGGGGGCCGGCACCGGGGAGCTGTTTTTT
TRBV7-2	TRBJ2-3	-	-	CASSPPRGDTQYF	TGTGCCAGCAGCCCCCCCCGGGGGGATACGCAGTATTTT
TRBV6-5	TRBJ1-2	-	TRBD1	CASWDRTIYGYTF	TGTGCCAGCTGGGACAGGACTATCTATGGCTACACCTTC
TRBV5-4	TRBJ1-2	-	-	CASSLDVFTYGYTF	TGTGCCAGCAGCCTAGACGTGTTCACCTATGGCTACACCTTC
TRBV19	TRBJ2-4	-	-	CASSIAGMPKNIQYF	TGTGCCAGTAGTATTGCAGGGATGCCCAAAAACATTCAGTACTTC
TRBV6-5	TRBJ2-5	-	-	CASSYTAGASETQYF	TGTGCCAGCAGTTACACGGCGGGGGCCTCAGAGACCCAGTACTTC
TRBV6-5	TRBJ2-5	-	-	CASTRDMAETQYF	TGTGCCAGCACCAGGGACATGGCGGAGACCCAGTACTTC
TRBV5-6	TRBJ1-2	once	-	CASSSWTVGDYTF	TGTGCCAGCAGCTCTTGGACGGTGGGGGACTACACCTTC
TRBV7-9	TRBJ2-2	-	-	CASSHRTGRVTGELFF	TGTGCCAGCAGCCATAGGACAGGGAGGGTCACCGGGGAGCTGTTTTTT
TRBV28	TRBJ2-3	-	TRBD2	CASSLTSGSTDTQYF	TGTGCCAGCAGTTTAACTAGCGGGAGCACAGATACGCAGTATTTT
TRBV19	TRBJ1-2	-	-	CASRIGGYTF	TGTGCCAGTAGAATCGGGGGCTACACCTTC
TRBV6-5	TRBJ1-5	-	-	CASSPSPHSNQPQHF	TGTGCCAGCAGTCCCAGTCCCCATAGCAATCAGCCCCAGCATTTT
TRBV9	TRBJ1-2	-	-	CASSVPGRNNGYTF	TGTGCCAGCAGCGTTCCAGGGAGGAACAACGGCTACACCTTC
TRBV4-1	TRBJ2-7	-	-	CASSPSLRDFSRYSSYEQYF	TGCGCCAGCAGCCCCTCGCTACGGGACTTCTCCCGTTACTCCTCCTACGAGCAGTACTTC
TRBV28	TRBJ2-7	-	-	CASSLTQDRKQYF	TGTGCCAGCAGTCTAACACAGGACAGAAAACAGTACTTC
TRBV19	TRBJ1-6	-	-	CATARYRINSPLHF	TGTGCCACGGCGCGGTATAGAATAAATTCACCCCTCCACTTT
TRBV12-5	TRBJ1-2	-	-	CASGLSTRGPNYGYTF	TGTGCTAGTGGTTTGTCCACGCGGGGCCCGAACTATGGCTACACCTTC
TRBV9	TRBJ2-1	-	TRBD2	CASSAPGLRTSGRASNEQFF	TGTGCCAGCAGCGCTCCGGGACTCCGGACTAGCGGGAGGGCGTCCAATGAGCAGTTCTTC
TRBV7-2	TRBJ2-5	-	TRBD2	CASSSGLAGYAETQYF	TGTGCCAGCAGCTCTGGACTAGCGGGGTACGCAGAGACCCAGTACTTC
TRBV28	TRBJ2-4	-	TRBD2	CASSLGGGTAKNIQYF	TGTGCCAGCAGTTTGGGGGGAGGGACGGCCAAAAACATTCAGTACTTC
TRBV9	TRBJ2-7	-	-	CASSVASAGREQYF	TGTGCCAGCAGCGTAGCTTCGGCAGGCCGGGAGCAGTACTTC
TRBV28	TRBJ2-7	few	TRBD2	CASSPLRTGGSNEQYF	TGTGCCAGCAGTCCCTTACGGACGGGAGGTTCTAACGAGCAGTACTTC